What follows are 20 T cell receptor beta chains derived from one specimen sequenced in a study of T-cell reconstitution after alpha-beta-depleted transplantation in children (TCRdb year 2016). Library preparation used PCR. The run used an Illumina HiSeq 2500. TCR libraries were prepared with molecular barcoding, using unique molecular identifiers to normalize TCRbeta repertoire quantification. TCRdb reanalyzed the raw reads on its own, using fastp at Q25 for trimming and MiXCR for clone calling, and kept in-frame beta chains. Each CDR3 protein appears once, grouped with its most common genes and DNA. The sample contains some 550,000 distinct CDR3 sequences, roughly 24% of them found a single time. Clones ranked in the top ten supply about 14% of the sample. What this sample's treatment or condition label stands for: allogeneic hematopoietic cell transplantation with graft depleted of TCRalphabeta T cells and CD19 B cells.

The starting material was PBMCs, mostly from graft donor cells, obtained 360 days after TCRalphabeta/CD19-depleted stem cell transplant. All receptors come from a boy less than two years old who had a stem cell transplant for acute myeloid leukemia, so the T cells may come from the graft donor.

V gene TRBV4-3 combines with J gene TRBJ2-7; 9 nucleotides align to TRBD1. The CDR3 totals 16 residues. V was clipped by 0 bases and J by 2 bases; unmatched bases: 5. Germline loops: CDR1 LGHNA, CDR2 YSLEER. This CDR3 reads CASSQDAGTGTYEQYF. Here the CDR3 DNA reads TGCGCCAGCAGCCAAGATGCGGGGACAGGGACCTACGAGCAGTACTTC.

V and J are TRBV6-5 and TRBJ1-2, with a weak D call TRBD1 (5 bases). This CDR3 is built from 15 residues. Deletions cut 0 bases from V and 6 bases from J, with 14 bases between. Germline values: CDR1 MNHEY, CDR2 SVGAGI. This CDR3 reads CASSYSSRGEDGYTF. For the CDR3, the DNA is TGTGCCAGCAGTTACTCCTCCCGAGGGGAGGATGGCTACACCTTC.

The chain combines TRBV4-1 with TRBJ2-3; D perhaps matches TRBD1 (5 bases). The ends were cut back, 1 base at V and 2 bases at J, with 10 bases in the middle. The CDR3 length is 15 residues. Germline CDR1 reads MGHRA; CDR2 reads YSYEKL. Here the CDR3 reads CASSQVVRATDTQYF. In DNA, the CDR3 is TGCGCCAGCAGCCAAGTAGTCAGGGCCACAGATACGCAGTATTTT.

There are many counts of this clonotype. V gene TRBV20-1 combines with J gene TRBJ1-1, with 8 bases fitting TRBD1. The junction had 6 bases not matched to a gene; V was cut back by 3 bases and J by 3 bases. The germline CDR1 and CDR2 sequences are DFQATT and SNEGSKA (reference sequence). The CDR3 totals 14 residues. The CDR3 is CSASPGQGYTEAFF. CDR3 nucleotides: TGCAGTGCTAGCCCAGGACAGGGTTACACTGAAGCTTTCTTT.

V and J are TRBV6-5 and TRBJ2-1; tentatively, D is TRBD2 (7 bases). This CDR3 has 16 residues. Germline V gene data show CDR1 as MNHEY and CDR2 as SVGAGI. The V gene lost 2 bases and the J gene lost 6 bases, with 17 bases spanning the gap. Here the CDR3 reads CASSYTGGRRVNEQFF. CDR3 coding DNA: TGTGCCAGCAGTTACACCGGGGGGCGGCGGGTCAATGAGCAGTTCTTC.

This clonotype has a handful of counts. The V call is TRBV29-1, the J call TRBJ1-4, with D maybe TRBD1 (6 bases). The CDR3 spans 16 residues. The germline V gene has CDR1 SQVTM and CDR2 ANQGSEA. The germline V and J ends were trimmed by 0 bases and 8 bases, with 19 bases remaining between them. The CDR3 nucleotides are TGCAGCGTTGAAGAGGGGGAACAGGGACGGGGGGAAAAACTGTTTTTT. This translates into CSVEEGEQGRGEKLFF.

This clonotype appeared many times. The chain combines TRBV29-1 with TRBJ2-3; TRBD2 agrees at 12 bases. V gave up 5 bases and J gave up 6 bases; unmatched junction bases: 9. This CDR3 is 15 amino acids long. CDR1 and CDR2 (germline): SQVTM, ANQGSEA. This CDR3 is CSVRSLAGGPDTQYF. CDR3 nucleotides: TGCAGCGTTAGATCTCTAGCGGGGGGGCCCGATACGCAGTATTTT.

In its sample, this clonotype was seen many times. This chain joins TRBV20-1 and TRBJ2-5; D remains ambiguous. Germline V gene data show CDR1 as DFQATT and CDR2 as SNEGSKA (reference sequence). V was cut by 7 bases and J by 0 bases, with 18 bases left in between. CDR3 length: 15 residues. For the CDR3, the DNA is TGCAGTGTGGAGAGGCAAGACTCGTACCAAGAGACCCAGTACTTC. Its translation is CSVERQDSYQETQYF.

This clonotype was recorded at least ten times. The chain uses TRBV12-3 or TRBV12-4 and TRBJ2-1; 8 bases agree with TRBD1. With V trimmed by 5 bases and J by 2 bases, 8 bases remained unmatched. This CDR3 is built from 16 residues. The CDR3 sequence is CASSRGRDRPYNEQFF. The CDR3 coding sequence is TGTGCCAGCAGTCGAGGCCGGGACAGGCCCTACAATGAGCAGTTCTTC.

This clonotype was seen repeatedly, ten times or more. J is TRBJ2-2 and V is TRBV15; D possibly corresponds to TRBD1 (5 bases). The length of the CDR3 is 18 residues. Deletions cut 0 bases from V and 1 base from J, with 15 bases between. Germline CDR1 and CDR2: LNHNV and YYDKDF (reference sequence). CDR3 coding DNA: TGTGCCACCAGCAGAGATGGGGTTCCAGGGTTGAACACCGGGGAGCTGTTTTTT. Translating gives CATSRDGVPGLNTGELFF.

This rearrangement joins TRBV6-1 to TRBJ1-3; possible D gene TRBD1, 6 bases. CDR1 and CDR2 from the germline V gene are MNHNS and SASEGT. The CDR3 contains 17 residues. V was cut by 5 bases and J by 5 bases, with 22 bases left in between. CDR3 sequence: CASSPYGGAGRRNTIYF. The CDR3 bases are TGTGCCAGCAGTCCCTATGGGGGGGCCGGTCGCCGAAACACCATATATTTT.

This clonotype was picked up many times. V usage is TRBV12-3 or TRBV12-4 and J usage is TRBJ2-7, with 8 bases identical to TRBD1. J lost 2 bases, V lost 3 bases, and 6 bases had no gene match. The length of the CDR3 is 15 residues. Here the CDR3 reads CASSLGQGATYEQYF. CDR3 nucleotide sequence: TGTGCCAGCAGTTTGGGGCAGGGGGCCACCTACGAGCAGTACTTC.

The table lists this clonotype with a few counts. The rearrangement joins TRBV12-3 or TRBV12-4 to TRBJ1-1; weak D call: TRBD1 (6 bases). Trimming pared 7 bases from V and 7 bases from J, leaving 13 bases between. This CDR3 comprises 12 residues. In DNA, the CDR3 is TGTGCCAGCACTCCACAGGGTTTTGAAGCTTTCTTT. It encodes CASTPQGFEAFF.

The sample holds many counts of this clonotype. V usage is TRBV7-9 and J usage is TRBJ2-7, with D unclear. The V end was cut by 1 base, the J end by 5 bases, with 6 bases between. This CDR3 spans 12 amino acids. CDR1 is SEHNR, CDR2 FQNEAQ, per germline (reference sequence). CDR3: CASSLVGHEQYF. CDR3 DNA sequence: TGTGCCAGCAGCTTAGTTGGACACGAGCAGTACTTC.

V gene TRBV6-1 combines with J gene TRBJ2-3, with no clear D. This CDR3 has 13 amino acids. The V end lost 6 bases, the J end lost 0 bases, and 7 bases lay between the germline ends. CDR1 is MNHNS, CDR2 SASEGT, per germline. The CDR3 spells CASRQDSTDTQYF. CDR3 DNA sequence: TGTGCCAGCAGGCAAGACAGCACAGATACGCAGTATTTT.

This clonotype was recorded at least ten times. The chain uses TRBV20-1 and TRBJ2-2, with 10 bases lining up with TRBD2. Germline lookup yields CDR1 DFQATT and CDR2 SNEGSKA (reference sequence). The V segment lost 6 bases and the J segment 8 bases; nucleotides outside the gene matches: 9. The CDR3 covers 14 residues. The DNA for the CDR3 is TGCAGTGCACAACGGACTAGCGGTCTGGGGGAGCTGTTTTTT. As protein: CSAQRTSGLGELFF.

CDR3 sequence (DNA): TGTGCCAGCAGCGACAGGGTCGAAGAAAAACTGTTTTTT. Residues: CASSDRVEEKLFF. The V call is TRBV28, the J call TRBJ1-4, with 7 bases identical to TRBD1. Germline V gene sequence: CDR1 MDHEN, CDR2 SYDVKM. Trimming cost V 6 bases and J 8 bases; bases outside gene matches: 6. The CDR3 contains 13 residues. Complete variable domain (other parts from reference TRBV28 and TRBJ1-4): DVKVTQSSRYLVKRTGEKVFLECVQDMDHENMFWYRQDPGLGLRLIYFSYDVKMKEKGDIPEGYSVSREKKERFSLILESASTNQTSMYLCASSDRVEEKLFFGSGTQLSVL.

The V gene is TRBV20-1, the J gene TRBJ2-1; 15 positions agree with TRBD2. The trim removed 7 bases at V and 0 bases at J, leaving 1 base unmatched. The CDR3 is 15 amino acids. CDR1 and CDR2 from the germline V gene are DFQATT and SNEGSKA (reference sequence). DNA for the CDR3: TGCAGTGGGACTAGCGGGGGGGTCTCCTACAATGAGCAGTTCTTC. Translating gives CSGTSGGVSYNEQFF.

This clonotype appeared many times. The gene calls are TRBV29-1 and TRBJ2-1, with 8 bases that match TRBD1. This CDR3 spans 14 amino acids. Germline values: CDR1 SQVTM, CDR2 ANQGSEA. V gave up 7 bases and J gave up 7 bases; unmatched junction bases: 12. This CDR3 reads CSAEGGQENNEQFF. CDR3 DNA sequence: TGCAGCGCGGAGGGGGGACAGGAAAATAATGAGCAGTTCTTC.

The gene calls are TRBV12-3 or TRBV12-4 and TRBJ2-1, with 7 bases identical to TRBD2. V was pared by 5 bases and J by 2 bases, with 6 bases of the junction left unmatched. CDR3 size: 15 residues. CDR3 nucleotides: TGTGCCAGCAGTATGCCGGGACTACCCTACAATGAGCAGTTCTTC. This gives the protein CASSMPGLPYNEQFF.